This T cell receptor (beta chain) was recorded in a study of Graves' ophthalmopathy and Graves' hyperthyroidism. With respect to this clonotype: The antigen is not known.

Whole-study results and caveats: A classifier, a 13-signature model, separated ophthalmopathy from stable hyperthyroidism with approximately 88% sensitivity and 65% to 83% specificity.

The CDR3 covers 16 residues. The germline gives CDR1 LNHNV, CDR2 YYDKDF (reference sequence). V was clipped by 0 bases and J by 4 bases, with 15 bases between them. The authors amplified TCR beta CDR3 regions, and they did so from RNA transcripts for repertoire sequencing. HTBI-primed RT-PCR formed the first round, and a multiplex PCR formed the second. Using its own MiXCR run on the multiplex PCR reads, TCRdb lists one record per CDR3 protein. Of over a million distinct CDR3 sequences in the sample, about 35% were seen once. Patients were diagnosed from clinical symptoms, serum thyroxine, TRAb, thyroid ultrasound and orbital computed tomography.

The chain recombines TRBV15 with TRBJ2-5, with unresolved D. Sequencing used peripheral blood or thyroid tissue (not recorded which). This TCR came from an adult man with Graves' hyperthyroidism. CDR3 protein: CATSRDIGGTGETQYF. DNA for the CDR3: TGTGCCACCAGCAGAGATATAGGTGGAACGGGAGAGACCCAGTACTTC.